A selection of T cell receptor beta chains follows, all from one sample in a study of monozygotic twins with inflammatory bowel disease. From the 5' RACE reads, TCRdb lists one entry per CDR3 protein and no DNA. The clone table shows 350,000 to 500,000 distinct CDR3 sequences, with the ten largest holding roughly 2.2%. The sequencing sample was made of blood. The receptors shown here come from a human donor with ulcerative colitis or Crohn's disease, or a healthy co-twin of an affected twin (not recorded which). CDR3s include the opening cysteine and the closing phenylalanine or tryptophan.

j_call: TRBJ2-7; v_call: TRBV28; cdr3_aa: CASRSSVGPYEQYF
j_call: TRBJ2-7; v_call: TRBV20-1; cdr3_aa: CSARFGSRGLTLAYEQYF
j_call: TRBJ2-1; v_call: TRBV7-3; cdr3_aa: CASSLSGNRYNEQFF
j_call: TRBJ2-2; v_call: TRBV10-3; cdr3_aa: CAITPDRAPGELFF
j_call: TRBJ2-5; v_call: TRBV12-3/TRBV12-4; cdr3_aa: CASSMNSGGNQETQYF
j_call: TRBJ1-6; v_call: TRBV12-3/TRBV12-4; cdr3_aa: CASSIGQSNSPLHF
j_call: TRBJ2-3; v_call: TRBV5-1; cdr3_aa: CASSLALAGVADTQYF
j_call: TRBJ2-7; v_call: TRBV6-5; cdr3_aa: CASSYGSAYSYEQYF
j_call: TRBJ2-1; v_call: TRBV18; cdr3_aa: CASSPRGDAGSNEQFF
j_call: TRBJ1-6; v_call: TRBV5-1; cdr3_aa: CASSSTAGIASPLHF
j_call: TRBJ1-3; v_call: TRBV4-2; cdr3_aa: CASSQGETGNTIYF
j_call: TRBJ2-7; v_call: TRBV21-1; cdr3_aa: CASSNLPGQGVYEQYF
j_call: TRBJ2-1; v_call: TRBV2; cdr3_aa: CASSPGTPGFF
j_call: TRBJ1-2; v_call: TRBV2; cdr3_aa: CASSEAGQDYGYTF
j_call: TRBJ2-7; v_call: TRBV12-3/TRBV12-4; cdr3_aa: CASSFAGTVLYEQYF
j_call: TRBJ2-1; v_call: TRBV9; cdr3_aa: CASSVQTVGNEQFF
j_call: TRBJ2-7; v_call: TRBV10-3; cdr3_aa: CAISDTGMANYEQYF
j_call: TRBJ1-1; v_call: TRBV6-6; cdr3_aa: CASSYEGVAEAFF
j_call: TRBJ1-1; v_call: TRBV9; cdr3_aa: CASSPGPGTYTEAFF
j_call: TRBJ2-5; v_call: TRBV19; cdr3_aa: CASRPTGSQETQYF
j_call: TRBJ1-4; v_call: TRBV28; cdr3_aa: CASSLPTGGMEKLFF
j_call: TRBJ1-1; v_call: TRBV9; cdr3_aa: CASSVEGANTEAFF
j_call: TRBJ1-3; v_call: TRBV25-1; cdr3_aa: CASSPDRGDGNTIYF
j_call: TRBJ1-5; v_call: TRBV6-2/TRBV6-3; cdr3_aa: CASSPDGGSSQPQHF
j_call: TRBJ2-7; v_call: TRBV9; cdr3_aa: CASSADRGWDEQYF
j_call: TRBJ1-1; v_call: TRBV16; cdr3_aa: CASSQYLATGTTEAFF
j_call: TRBJ2-7; v_call: TRBV11-3; cdr3_aa: CASSLGEHEQYF
j_call: TRBJ2-2; v_call: TRBV15; cdr3_aa: CATSRGPSNTGELFF
j_call: TRBJ1-2; v_call: TRBV9; cdr3_aa: CASSAAPGQPNYGYTF
j_call: TRBJ2-7; v_call: TRBV11-2; cdr3_aa: CASSPREWDFVSEQYF
j_call: TRBJ2-2; v_call: TRBV5-1; cdr3_aa: CASSLGDDRANTGELFF
j_call: TRBJ2-5; v_call: TRBV19; cdr3_aa: CASRRTSEETQYF
j_call: TRBJ2-1; v_call: TRBV28; cdr3_aa: CASTSGYINEQFF
j_call: TRBJ1-5; v_call: TRBV5-1; cdr3_aa: CASSLGGIGNQPQHF
j_call: TRBJ2-1; v_call: TRBV20-1; cdr3_aa: CSARGPSGSSYNEQFF
j_call: TRBJ2-1; v_call: TRBV28; cdr3_aa: CASSTRRLVIANEQFF
j_call: TRBJ2-1; v_call: TRBV5-1; cdr3_aa: CASSWATSGGANEQFF
j_call: TRBJ1-3; v_call: TRBV28; cdr3_aa: CAIKGQGQNTIYF
j_call: TRBJ2-1; v_call: TRBV6-1; cdr3_aa: CASSEAPASGDIHEQFF
j_call: TRBJ2-1; v_call: TRBV20-1; cdr3_aa: CSASLGGTLSNEQFF
j_call: TRBJ2-5; v_call: TRBV7-9; cdr3_aa: CASSLRQEDDQYF
j_call: TRBJ2-5; v_call: TRBV5-1; cdr3_aa: CASSLGGGGSETQYF
j_call: TRBJ2-1; v_call: TRBV5-5; cdr3_aa: CASLRQLEYNEQFF
j_call: TRBJ2-2; v_call: TRBV7-9; cdr3_aa: CASRSGTERGELFF
j_call: TRBJ2-6; v_call: TRBV7-8; cdr3_aa: CASSLPGTVGVSGANVLTF
j_call: TRBJ2-7; v_call: TRBV12-5; cdr3_aa: CASGSPWTGDGNPYEQYF